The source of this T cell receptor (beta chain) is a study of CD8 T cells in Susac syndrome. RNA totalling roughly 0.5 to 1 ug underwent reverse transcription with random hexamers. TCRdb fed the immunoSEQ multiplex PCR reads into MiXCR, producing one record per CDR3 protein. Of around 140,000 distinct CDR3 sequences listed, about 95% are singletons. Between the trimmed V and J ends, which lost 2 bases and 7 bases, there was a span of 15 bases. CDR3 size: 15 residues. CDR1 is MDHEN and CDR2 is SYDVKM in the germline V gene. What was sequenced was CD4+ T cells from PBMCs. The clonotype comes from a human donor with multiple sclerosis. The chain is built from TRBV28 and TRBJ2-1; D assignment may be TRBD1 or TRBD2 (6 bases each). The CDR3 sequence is CASSLAGGGYNEQFF. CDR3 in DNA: TGTGCCAGCAGTTTAGCCGGGGGCGGTTATAATGAGCAGTTCTTC.